This T cell receptor beta chain came from a study of T-cell memory formation after mild COVID-19. Overall study findings and caveats: Later expanders leaned toward CD4+, whereas clones contracting from day 15 to 85 were balanced CD4/CD8. Among clones peaking at day 37 in the second wave, SARS-CoV-2 specificity remained unconfirmed.

Details on this clonotype: What it binds is unknown.

UMIs and sample barcodes were carried by the TCR alpha and TCR beta cDNA libraries that 5'RACE produced using constant-segment primers. MiXCR, applied by TCRdb to the 5' RACE reads, yields one record per CDR3 protein. The repertoire has roughly 150,000 distinct CDR3 sequences, about 14% of them found once; the top ten carry 13% to 15%. The germline gives CDR1 KGHDR, CDR2 SFDVKD. V shed 8 bases and J shed 7 bases, with 13 bases lying between them. The CDR3 has 13 amino acids. The receptor was derived from an adult woman who had mild COVID-19 (a few samples of this study predate the infection). Cell type and time point are not known. The chain links TRBV24-1 to TRBJ2-2; a possible D gene is TRBD2 (5 bases). The sample comprised PBMCs or a T cell subset sorted from them (not recorded which). Here the CDR3 reads CATMEEWGGELFF. In DNA form, the CDR3 reads TGTGCCACCATGGAGGAATGGGGCGGGGAGCTGTTTTTT.